This note documents a single T cell receptor beta chain sequence. This clone's antigen is unknown. No qualities accompany the bases; no much larger clone lies one base away. TCRbeta CDR3 regions were sequenced with the immunoSEQ Assay. After extraction, genomic DNA underwent amplification by bias-controlled multiplex PCR, followed by high-throughput sequencing. For the original study's pipeline: To quantify the absolute abundance of each unique TCRbeta CDR3 region, sequences were collapsed and filtered. T cell fraction was estimated by normalization of TCRbeta template counts to usable DNA, with usable DNA being measured through amplification of reference genes present in all nucleated cells. Repertoire TCRs were annotated as SARS-CoV-2-specific when V gene, CDR3 amino acid sequence and J gene were exactly matched to a known reactive TCR set. The reference SARS-CoV-2 TCR set was obtained from MIRA and was filtered for enrichment in COVID-19-positive ImmuneCODE repertoires, whereby public or cross-reactive TCRs were removed. Drawing on the MIRA antigens, annotated TCRs were analysed further at the level of specific ORF or position within ORF. Depth was the summed frequency of annotated unique rearrangements, while breadth was defined as annotated unique rearrangements over total unique productive rearrangements. Group comparisons of TCR breadth used two-sided Wilcoxon rank-sum tests. TCRdb holds this immuneACCESS table with in-frame rearrangements only. Some clones are missing; in checked studies, unresolved V genes explain under half, and the rest has no known cause. V, J and clone size are those of that table, while D and trimming were read from the DNA. Within this sample are about 350,000 clones, with about 88% of them counted one time only. Less than 4% of the sample goes to the ten largest clones.

Interpreted using the paper, the treatment or condition label stands for: roughly 19 received Ad26.COV2.S at low or high dose, single or two shots; roughly 5 received placebo; per-sample allocation not given. Repertoires of vaccine and placebo recipients were sequenced from samples collected on day 63 after the first injection. Between 29 July and 7 August 2020, Cohort 1b enrolled 25 adults aged 18-55 years at one site in Boston, USA. Ad26.COV2.S was a replication-incompetent adenovirus type 26 vector expressing a prefusion-stabilized SARS-CoV-2 spike protein from the original Wuhan strain. The CDR3 runs 11 amino acids, cysteine and phenylalanine included. Only the CDR3 part of the read is kept: 33 bases, read in frame from the first base. V lost 4 bases and J lost 12 bases; the stretch between them is 7 bases long. This sample was taken from a study of Ad26.COV2.S vaccination and SARS-CoV-2 variants (dated by TCRdb to 2020 to 2022). Concerning the study at large: Vaccine-arm donors came from COV1001, a multicentre, randomized, double-blind, placebo-controlled phase I-IIa trial of Ad26.COV2.S in healthy adults. Dosing of Ad26.COV2.S was intramuscular, at either 5x10^10 or 1x10^11 viral particles, delivered as one shot or as two shots spaced 56 days apart. TCRbeta repertoire sequencing was used to assess the specificity and breadth of SARS-CoV-2-reactive T cell receptors after Ad26.COV2.S vaccination. The TCR-sequenced set comprised approximately 32 samples: around 20 Ad26.COV2.S vaccine recipients, 5 placebo recipients and 8 SARS-CoV-2 convalescent individuals. Trial participants were randomized into five groups of five: low-dose or high-dose Ad26.COV2.S given once or twice, or placebo on both occasions. Investigators did not know the trial group allocation while performing experiments and assessing outcomes.

What the work shows at the level of the full study, not this receptor alone: The study was not powered for comparison of responses between vaccine doses or regimens. Compared with placebo recipients, Ad26.COV2.S recipients showed higher spike-specific TCR breadth (P = 0.0014). After vaccination, substantial breadth of spike-specific CD8+ and CD4+ T cell responses was reported. The authors noted that total T cell responses may have been underestimated by the TCR breadth and depth analyses. Non-spike TCR breadth was comparable between vaccine and placebo recipients, consistent with the vaccine containing only spike.

The material sequenced was peripheral blood, taken in a trial of Ad26.COV2.S vaccine versus placebo. Rearrangement joined TRBV12-3 or TRBV12-4 to TRBJ1-6; the D gene is not confidently resolved. This receptor was obtained from a person between 18 and 59 years old who received the Ad26.COV2.S COVID-19 vaccine or a placebo. The nucleotide sequence is TGTGCCAGCAGTTCCGGGAAACCCCTCCACTTT. This yields the protein CASSSGKPLHF.